What follows are 10 T cell receptor beta chains derived from one specimen sequenced in a study of T-cell reconstitution after alpha-beta-depleted transplantation in children. Unique molecular identifiers were incorporated when the TCRbeta library was constructed. TCRdb called the PCR reads again in MiXCR, with one record for every CDR3 protein. The sample has some 600,000 distinct CDR3 sequences; 16% are singletons. The specimen comprised PBMCs from the stem cell graft donor, sampled from the stem cell graft. These receptors all come from a human donor who donated a stem cell graft to a child with acute myeloid leukemia.

Regarding this clonotype: Given a much more abundant clone one base away, this may be a read error. The conserved phenylalanine or tryptophan normally closing the CDR3 is absent here, so this likely arose from a read error. This sequence joins TRBV20-1 and TRBJ2-1; D gene ambiguous. Germline assignment: CDR1 DFQATT and CDR2 SNEGSKA (reference sequence). V lost 2 bases and J 0 bases, leaving 8 bases between the germline ends. This CDR3 spans 14 amino acids. CDR3 sequence: CSARTELSYNEQFC. DNA for the CDR3: TGCAGTGCTAGAACAGAACTCTCCTACAATGAGCAGTTCTGC.

The chain joins TRBV5-5 to TRBJ2-7; D is ambiguous. Trimming shortened V by 7 bases and J by 2 bases, and 16 bases separated the two germline ends. The germline V gene encodes CDR1 SGHKS and CDR2 YYEKEE (reference sequence). CDR3 length equals 14 residues. In DNA form, the CDR3 reads TGTGCCAGCCACAGCTTCTTTGATCCCTACGAGCAGTACGTC. It is translated as CASHSFFDPYEQYV.

This clonotype was observed at least ten times. The chain has TRBV5-1 and TRBJ2-5; 9 bases are shared with TRBD1. The CDR3 sequence is 15 residues long. The V gene's germline CDR1 is SGHRS and CDR2 YFSETQ. Losses at the gene ends were 2 bases for V and 4 bases for J; bases not matched to a gene: 6. The CDR3 is CASSFRTGVGETQYF. CDR3 sequence (DNA): TGCGCCAGCAGCTTCCGGACAGGGGTAGGAGAGACCCAGTACTTC.

This chain uses TRBV4-3 with TRBJ1-3; TRBD1 aligns across 9 bases. Germline loops: CDR1 LGHNA, CDR2 YSLEER. Germline trimming cut 0 bases from V and 3 bases from J; bases unmatched to any gene: 9. The CDR3 covers 18 residues. CDR3: CASSQDRLTGGHGNTIYF. CDR3 coding DNA: TGCGCCAGCAGCCAAGATCGGCTCACAGGGGGCCATGGAAACACCATATATTTT.

The chain has TRBV5-1 and TRBJ1-3; D might be TRBD1 (5 bases). This CDR3 comprises 15 residues. The germline V gene has CDR1 SGHRS and CDR2 YFSETQ. Trimming shortened V by 4 bases and J by 0 bases, and 11 bases separated the two germline ends. For the CDR3, the DNA is TGCGCCAGCAGCACCTGGACATCCTCTGGAAACACCATATATTTT. This codes for CASSTWTSSGNTIYF.

This clonotype was seen many times. Without the conserved terminal phenylalanine or tryptophan, this CDR3 likely stems from a read error. The rearrangement links TRBV5-5 to TRBJ1-2; D not certain. Germline V gene sequence: CDR1 SGHKS, CDR2 YYEKEE (reference sequence). The V and J ends lost 4 bases and 8 bases respectively, with 21 bases between them. CDR3 length: 15 amino acids. The CDR3 DNA reads as TGTGCCAGCAGCCTAACGATCGGACGGGGAAGGGGCTACACCCTC. Encoded protein: CASSLTIGRGRGYTL.

This clonotype appeared many times. The chain uses TRBV12-3 or TRBV12-4 and TRBJ2-1; 10 bases are shared with TRBD1. V dropped 6 bases and J dropped 8; count of bases not matched to a gene: 7. This CDR3 comprises 14 residues. In DNA, the CDR3 is TGTGCCAGCAGACCGACAGGGGGCTTCTATGAGCAGTTCTTC. Encoded protein: CASRPTGGFYEQFF.

This clonotype was seen a handful of times. V gene TRBV5-8 combines with J gene TRBJ2-4; D is ambiguous. V was trimmed by 3 bases and J by 8 bases, leaving 12 bases between them. This CDR3 has 13 amino acids. Germline V CDR1 and CDR2: SGHTS, YDEGEE. The CDR3 region has the DNA TGTGCCAGCAGCTCGATGGCTCGGGACATTCAGTACTTC. Translating gives CASSSMARDIQYF.

This clonotype has ten or more counts. The genes are TRBV20-1 and TRBJ2-1; D is uncertain. Looked up from germline, CDR1 is DFQATT and CDR2 is SNEGSKA (reference sequence). The CDR3 extends over 14 amino acids. Trimming removed 6 bases at V and 0 bases at J, with 12 bases between. CDR3 nucleotides: TGCAGTGCGAGTGACTCGCGCTCCTACAATGAGCAGTTCTTC. It yields the protein CSASDSRSYNEQFF.

This clonotype was detected a few times. The chain is built from TRBV15 and TRBJ2-7; 10 nucleotides match TRBD1. Losses at the gene ends were 1 base for V and 5 bases for J; bases not matched to a gene: 5. The CDR3 extends over 15 amino acids. Per germline, CDR1 LNHNV and CDR2 YYDKDF (reference sequence). CDR3 DNA: TGTGCCACCAGCAGAGGGGGGACAGGGGCTGACGAGCAGTACTTC. It codes for CATSRGGTGADEQYF.